The text below deals with one T cell receptor (beta chain). Its antigen is as yet unknown. The data originate from a study of blood T cells in healthy people across ages. For every donor, a draw yielded around 10 milliliters of peripheral blood. Study conclusions and caveats: One million T cells yielded diversity estimates that were considered underestimates. Naive and antigen-experienced cells were not separated, limiting conclusive comparison.

Germline V CDR1 and CDR2: DFQATT, SNEGSKA (reference sequence). V lost 3 bases and J 2 bases, leaving 10 bases between the germline ends. The CDR3 extends over 13 amino acids. Through a sample-barcoded 5' primer and a J-beta primer mix, a second PCR was run for about 6 to 11 cycles. TCRdb called the 5' RACE reads again in MiXCR, with one record for every CDR3 protein. The sample has some 900,000 distinct CDR3 sequences, about 28% seen once. The rearrangement joins TRBV20-1 to TRBJ1-2; D is undetermined. The sequence derives from a woman older than 75 in good health. The source material was blood. The CDR3 DNA sequence: TGCAGTGCTAGCACTCGGCCCAACTATGGCTACACCTTC. Its protein product is CSASTRPNYGYTF.